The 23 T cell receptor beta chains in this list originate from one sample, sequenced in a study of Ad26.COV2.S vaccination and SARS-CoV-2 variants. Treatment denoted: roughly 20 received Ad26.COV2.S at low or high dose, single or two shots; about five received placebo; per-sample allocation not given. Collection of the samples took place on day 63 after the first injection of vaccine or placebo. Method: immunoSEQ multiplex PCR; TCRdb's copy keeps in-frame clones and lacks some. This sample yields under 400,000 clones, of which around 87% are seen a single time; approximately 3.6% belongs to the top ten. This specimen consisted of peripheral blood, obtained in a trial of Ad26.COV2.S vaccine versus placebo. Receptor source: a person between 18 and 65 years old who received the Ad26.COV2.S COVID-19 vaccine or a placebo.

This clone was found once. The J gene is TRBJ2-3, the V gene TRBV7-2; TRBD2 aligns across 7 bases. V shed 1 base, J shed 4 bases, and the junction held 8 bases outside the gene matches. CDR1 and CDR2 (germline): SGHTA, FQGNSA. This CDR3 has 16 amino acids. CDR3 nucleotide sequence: TGTGCCAGCAGCTTAGGCGTAGCGGGTATCCCAGATACGCAGTATTTT. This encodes CASSLGVAGIPDTQYF.

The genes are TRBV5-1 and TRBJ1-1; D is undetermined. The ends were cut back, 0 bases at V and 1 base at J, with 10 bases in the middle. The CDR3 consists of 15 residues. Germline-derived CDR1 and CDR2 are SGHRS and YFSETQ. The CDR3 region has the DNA TGCGCCAGCAGCTTGGAGGTGGTAGGGAACACTGAAGCTTTCTTT. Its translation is CASSLEVVGNTEAFF.

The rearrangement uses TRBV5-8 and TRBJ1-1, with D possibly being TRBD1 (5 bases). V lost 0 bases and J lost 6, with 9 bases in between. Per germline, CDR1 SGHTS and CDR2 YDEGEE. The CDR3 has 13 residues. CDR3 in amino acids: CASSLGVGAEAFF. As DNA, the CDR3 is TGTGCCAGCAGCTTGGGGGTAGGGGCTGAAGCTTTCTTT. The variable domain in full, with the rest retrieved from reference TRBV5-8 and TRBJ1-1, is EAGVTQSPTHLIKTRGQQATLRCSPISGHTSVYWYQQALGLGLQFLLWYDEGEERNRGNFPPRFSGRQFPNYSSELNVNALELEDSALYLCASSLGVGAEAFFGQGTRLTVV.

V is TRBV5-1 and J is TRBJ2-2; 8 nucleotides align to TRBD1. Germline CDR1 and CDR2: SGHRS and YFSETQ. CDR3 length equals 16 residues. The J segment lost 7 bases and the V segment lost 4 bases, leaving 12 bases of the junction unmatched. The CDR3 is CASSPARTGSDGELFF. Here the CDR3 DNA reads TGCGCCAGCAGCCCCGCAAGGACAGGGAGTGACGGGGAGCTGTTTTTT.

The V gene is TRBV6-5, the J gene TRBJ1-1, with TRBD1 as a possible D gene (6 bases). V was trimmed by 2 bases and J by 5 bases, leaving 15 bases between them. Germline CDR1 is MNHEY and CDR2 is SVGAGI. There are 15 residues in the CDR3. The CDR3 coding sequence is TGTGCCAGCAGTTACGTCCCGGGGGCTGCGACTGAAGCTTTCTTT. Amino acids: CASSYVPGAATEAFF.

The CDR3 reads CASSIHRGDYGYTF. CDR3 DNA sequence: TGTGCCAGCAGTATTCACAGGGGGGACTATGGCTACACCTTC. V usage is TRBV6-5 and J usage is TRBJ1-2; 8 positions match TRBD1. The CDR3 is 14 amino acids. The V gene end was trimmed by 5 bases and the J gene end by 3 bases; junction bases not matched to a gene: 5. CDR1 and CDR2 (germline): MNHEY, SVGAGI.

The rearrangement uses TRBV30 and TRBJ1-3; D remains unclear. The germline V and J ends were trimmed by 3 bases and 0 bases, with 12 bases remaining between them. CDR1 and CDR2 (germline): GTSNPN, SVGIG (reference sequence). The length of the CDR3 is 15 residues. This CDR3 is CAWRLGSRSGNTIYF. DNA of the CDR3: TGTGCCTGGAGACTAGGCAGCCGCTCTGGAAACACCATATATTTT. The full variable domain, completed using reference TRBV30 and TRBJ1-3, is SQTIHQWPATLVQPVGSPLSLECTVEGTSNPNLYWYRQAAGRGLQLLFYSVGIGQISSEVPQNLSASRPQDRQFILSSKKLLLSDSGFYLCAWRLGSRSGNTIYFGEGSWLTVV.

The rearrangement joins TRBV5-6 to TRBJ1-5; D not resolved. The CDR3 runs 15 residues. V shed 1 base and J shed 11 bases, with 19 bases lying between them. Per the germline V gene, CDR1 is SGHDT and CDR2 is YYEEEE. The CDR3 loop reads CASSLPFETRSSQHF. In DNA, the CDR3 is TGTGCCAGCAGCTTGCCGTTTGAAACGCGATCTTCCCAGCATTTT. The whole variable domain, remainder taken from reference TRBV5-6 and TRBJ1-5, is DAGVTQSPTHLIKTRGQQVTLRCSPKSGHDTVSWYQQALGQGPQFIFQYYEEEERQRGNFPDRFSGHQFPNYSSELNVNALLLGDSALYLCASSLPFETRSSQHFGDGTRLSIL.

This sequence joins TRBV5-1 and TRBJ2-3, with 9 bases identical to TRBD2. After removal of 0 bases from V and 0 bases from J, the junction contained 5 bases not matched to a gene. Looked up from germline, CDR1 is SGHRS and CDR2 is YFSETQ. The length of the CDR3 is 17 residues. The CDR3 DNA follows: TGCGCCAGCAGCTTGGGTAGCGGGGGAGGGAGCACAGATACGCAGTATTTT. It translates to CASSLGSGGGSTDTQYF. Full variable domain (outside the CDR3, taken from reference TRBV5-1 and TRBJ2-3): KAGVTQTPRYLIKTRGQQVTLSCSPISGHRSVSWYQQTPGQGLQFLFEYFSETQRNKGNFPGRFSGRQFSNSRSEMNVSTLELGDSALYLCASSLGSGGGSTDTQYFGPGTRLTVL.

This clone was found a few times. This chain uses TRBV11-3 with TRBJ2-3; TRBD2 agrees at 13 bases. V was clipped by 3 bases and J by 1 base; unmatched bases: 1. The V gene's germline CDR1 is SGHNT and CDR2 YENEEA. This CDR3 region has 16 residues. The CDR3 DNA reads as TGTGCCAGCAGCTTCGGACTAGCGGGGGGCACAGATACGCAGTATTTT. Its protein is CASSFGLAGGTDTQYF. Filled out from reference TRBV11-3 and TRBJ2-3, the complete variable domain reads EAGVVQSPRYKIIEKKQPVAFWCNPISGHNTLYWYLQNLGQGPELLIRYENEEAVDDSQLPKDRFSAERLKGVDSTLKIQPAELGDSAVYLCASSFGLAGGTDTQYFGPGTRLTVL.

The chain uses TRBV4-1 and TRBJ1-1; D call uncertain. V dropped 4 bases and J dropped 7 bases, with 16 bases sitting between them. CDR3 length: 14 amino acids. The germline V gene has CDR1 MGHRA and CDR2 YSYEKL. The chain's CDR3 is CASSPAGMAIEAFF. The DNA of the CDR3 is TGCGCCAGCAGCCCGGCGGGAATGGCCATTGAAGCTTTCTTT.

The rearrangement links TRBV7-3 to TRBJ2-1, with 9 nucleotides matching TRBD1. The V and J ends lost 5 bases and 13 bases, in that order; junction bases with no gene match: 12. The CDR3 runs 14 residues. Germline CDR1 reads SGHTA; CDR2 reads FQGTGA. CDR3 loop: CASSPGQGSSSQFF. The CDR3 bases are TGTGCCAGCAGCCCCGGACAGGGGAGCAGTTCCCAGTTCTTC.

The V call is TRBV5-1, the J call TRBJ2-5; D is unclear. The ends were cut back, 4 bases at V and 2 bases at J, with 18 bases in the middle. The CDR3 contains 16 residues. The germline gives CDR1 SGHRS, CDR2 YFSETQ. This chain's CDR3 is CASSPWFQTQQETQYF. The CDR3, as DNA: TGCGCCAGCAGCCCGTGGTTTCAGACTCAACAAGAGACCCAGTACTTC.

The CDR3, as DNA: TGTGCCAGCAGCTTAGTTCAGGGCCTTCTCGGTGACACTGAAGCTTTCTTT. This sequence encodes CASSLVQGLLGDTEAFF. The J gene is TRBJ1-1, the V gene TRBV7-2, with D possibly being TRBD1 (5 bases). The germline V gene encodes CDR1 SGHTA and CDR2 FQGNSA. The V gene lost 1 base and the J gene lost 3 bases, with 18 bases spanning the gap. The CDR3 extends over 17 amino acids. Full variable domain (rest looked up from reference TRBV7-2 and TRBJ1-1): GAGVSQSPSNKVTEKGKDVELRCDPISGHTALYWYRQSLGQGLEFLIYFQGNSAPDKSGLPSDRFSAERTGGSVSTLTIQRTQQEDSAVYLCASSLVQGLLGDTEAFFGQGTRLTVV.

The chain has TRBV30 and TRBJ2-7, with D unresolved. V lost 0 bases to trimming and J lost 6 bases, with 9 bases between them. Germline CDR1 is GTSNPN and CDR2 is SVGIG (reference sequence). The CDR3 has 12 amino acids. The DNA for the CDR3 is TGTGCCTGGAGTGTACCCCTCTTCGAGCAGTACTTC. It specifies CAWSVPLFEQYF.

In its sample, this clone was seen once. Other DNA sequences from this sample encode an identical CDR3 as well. CDR3 region: CASSLTGPRETQYF. In DNA, the CDR3 is TGTGCCAGCAGCTTGACAGGGCCGCGGGAGACCCAGTACTTC. The chain employs TRBV7-2 and TRBJ2-5; 7 bases agree with TRBD1. V trimming: 3 bases; J trimming: 5 bases; junction bases outside the gene matches: 6. Germline V gene sequence: CDR1 SGHTA, CDR2 FQGNSA. The CDR3 has 14 residues.

The CDR3 DNA reads TGTGCCAGCAGGTTGGGGGACGGGGTATCCTACGAGCAGTACTTC. Amino acids: CASRLGDGVSYEQYF. The rearrangement links TRBV27 to TRBJ2-7; tentatively, D is TRBD1 or TRBD2 (5 bases each). In germline, CDR1 is MNHEY, CDR2 SMNVEV (reference sequence). This CDR3 has 15 amino acids. Trimming cost V 6 bases and J 1 base, with 16 bases left between them.

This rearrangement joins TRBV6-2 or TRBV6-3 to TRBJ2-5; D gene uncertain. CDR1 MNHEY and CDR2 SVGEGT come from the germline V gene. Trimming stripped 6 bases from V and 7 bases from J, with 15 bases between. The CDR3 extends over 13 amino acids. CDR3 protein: CASSPGWRGTQYF. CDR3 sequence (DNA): TGTGCCAGCAGCCCCGGGTGGCGAGGGACCCAGTACTTC.

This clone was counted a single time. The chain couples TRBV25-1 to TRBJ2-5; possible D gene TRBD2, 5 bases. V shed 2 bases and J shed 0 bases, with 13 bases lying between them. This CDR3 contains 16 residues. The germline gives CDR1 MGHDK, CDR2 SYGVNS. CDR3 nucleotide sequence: TGTGCCAGCAGTGAAGAGGGAGTGGGGTACCAAGAGACCCAGTACTTC. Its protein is CASSEEGVGYQETQYF.

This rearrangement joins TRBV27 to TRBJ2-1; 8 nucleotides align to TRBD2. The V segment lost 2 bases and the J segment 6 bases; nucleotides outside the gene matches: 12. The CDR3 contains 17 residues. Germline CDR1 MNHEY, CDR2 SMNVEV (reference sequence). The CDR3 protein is CASSLPRGAGAVNEQFF. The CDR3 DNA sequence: TGTGCCAGCAGTTTACCCCGGGGAGCGGGGGCCGTCAATGAGCAGTTCTTC.

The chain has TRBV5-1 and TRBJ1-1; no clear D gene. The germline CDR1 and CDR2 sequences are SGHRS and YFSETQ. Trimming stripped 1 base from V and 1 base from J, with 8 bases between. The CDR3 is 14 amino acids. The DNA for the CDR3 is TGCGCCAGCAGCTTGTCCCAGGCGAACACTGAAGCTTTCTTT. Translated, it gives CASSLSQANTEAFF.

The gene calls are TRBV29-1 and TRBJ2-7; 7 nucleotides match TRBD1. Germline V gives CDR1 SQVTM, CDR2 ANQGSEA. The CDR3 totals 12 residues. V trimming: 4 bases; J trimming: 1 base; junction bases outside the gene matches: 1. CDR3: CSVAQGSYEQYF. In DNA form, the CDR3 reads TGCAGCGTTGCACAGGGGTCCTACGAGCAGTACTTC.

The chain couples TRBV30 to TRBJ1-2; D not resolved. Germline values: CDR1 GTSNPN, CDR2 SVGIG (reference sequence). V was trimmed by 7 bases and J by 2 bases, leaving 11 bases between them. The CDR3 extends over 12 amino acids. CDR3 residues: CAFSSGNYGYTF. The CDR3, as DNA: TGTGCCTTCTCTTCAGGAAACTATGGCTACACCTTC.